This entry describes one T cell receptor (beta chain). The antigen remains undetermined. For the second PCR, which ran for 7 to 11 cycles, a sample-barcoded 5' primer and a J-beta primer mix were used. Each cDNA was tagged by a template-switch adaptor containing 12 random nucleotides. TCRdb called the 5' RACE reads again in MiXCR, with one record for every CDR3 protein. The top ten hold 2.1% of the sample, which has about 1.8 million distinct CDR3 sequences, about 50% seen once. PBMCs numbering at least 6.5 million were isolated per sample. CDR3 length: 16 amino acids. V trimming: 4 bases; J trimming: 4 bases; junction bases outside the gene matches: 11. Germline V lookup: CDR1 SGHNT, CDR2 YYREEE (reference sequence). This entry is derived from a study of blood T cells in healthy people across ages. Study as a whole: Template switching recovered approximately one barcoded beta molecule for every two T cells. Study-level results: Long-lived donors carried more naive CD4+ cells and greater diversity than aged donors.

Sequencing was done on a sample of blood. This chain connects TRBV5-4 to TRBJ2-3; 8 bases map to TRBD1. This clonotype was obtained from a woman between 35 and 50 years old in good health. CDR3 in amino acids: CASSIGGAGGADTQYF. In DNA, the CDR3 is TGTGCCAGCAGCATCGGAGGGGCAGGGGGCGCAGATACGCAGTATTTT. Based on the CDR3 plus reference TRBV5-4 and TRBJ2-3, the full variable domain is ETGVTQSPTHLIKTRGQQVTLRCSSQSGHNTVSWYQQALGQGPQFIFQYYREEENGRGNFPPRFSGLQFPNYSSELNVNALELDDSALYLCASSIGGAGGADTQYFGPGTRLTVL.